This T cell receptor beta chain was identified during a study of T cells in tuberculosis. Stated time point: new active TB diagnosis, blood taken before or within 7 days of starting treatment. The germline V gene encodes CDR1 LGHNA and CDR2 YSLEER. The ends lost 4 bases at V and 0 bases at J; junction bases unmatched: 3. The CDR3 is made up of 16 amino acids. Data came from immunoSEQ multiplex PCR; TCRdb stores just in-frame clones and leaves some out. The table shows approximately 30,000 clones, with roughly 87% occurring only once. This TCR derives from an adult with tuberculosis. Sequences were derived from PBMCs, sampled at tuberculosis diagnosis. The chain employs TRBV4-3 and TRBJ1-3; 10 nucleotides match TRBD1. CDR3 sequence (DNA): TGCGCCAGCAGCCCGGGACAGGGGAGCTCTGGAAACACCATATATTTT. It yields the protein CASSPGQGSSGNTIYF.